Detailed here is one T cell receptor (beta chain). Authors' analysis steps: For nucleated cells, counts were estimated from reference gene primer amplification. Data came from immunoSEQ multiplex PCR; TCRdb stores just in-frame clones and leaves some out. V, J and clone size were drawn from that table, and D and trimming were deduced from the DNA. The data show some 320,000 clones, with roughly 90% seen just once and roughly 2.9% held by the top ten. From germline, CDR1 is SGHRS and CDR2 YFSETQ. The CDR3 contains 14 residues. The V end lost 2 bases, the J end lost 1 base, and 9 bases lay between the germline ends. The record originates from a study of blood T cell repertoires in COVID-19. Study overall: There were acute and convalescent COVID-19 samples, and they came from the United States, Italy and Spain.

V gene TRBV5-1 combines with J gene TRBJ2-5; possible D gene TRBD1, 5 bases. Sequenced input: PBMCs or T cells enriched from blood (not recorded which). The source is a woman aged 50 to 60 who had been exposed to COVID-19. The DNA of the CDR3 is TGCGCCAGCAGCTTATACAGGACCCAAGAGACCCAGTACTTC. Its translation: CASSLYRTQETQYF. The entire variable domain, with the rest obtained from reference TRBV5-1 and TRBJ2-5, is as follows: KAGVTQTPRYLIKTRGQQVTLSCSPISGHRSVSWYQQTPGQGLQFLFEYFSETQRNKGNFPGRFSGRQFSNSRSEMNVSTLELGDSALYLCASSLYRTQETQYFGPGTRLLVL.